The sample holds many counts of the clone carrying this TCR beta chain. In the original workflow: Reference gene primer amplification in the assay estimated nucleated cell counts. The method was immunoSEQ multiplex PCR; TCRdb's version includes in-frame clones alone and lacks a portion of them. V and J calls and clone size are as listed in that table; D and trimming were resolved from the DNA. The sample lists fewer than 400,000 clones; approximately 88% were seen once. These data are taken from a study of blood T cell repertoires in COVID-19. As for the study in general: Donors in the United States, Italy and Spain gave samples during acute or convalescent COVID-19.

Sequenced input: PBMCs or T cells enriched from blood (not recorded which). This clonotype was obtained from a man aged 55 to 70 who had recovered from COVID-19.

CDR3: CASSLQQGGYNEQFF. The CDR3 DNA is TGTGCCAGCAGTTTACAGCAGGGAGGCTACAATGAGCAGTTCTTC. The V call is TRBV27, the J call TRBJ2-1, with D perhaps matching TRBD2 (6 bases). The CDR3 runs to 15 residues. The germline V and J ends were trimmed by 2 bases and 3 bases, with 11 bases remaining between them. Germline-derived CDR1 and CDR2 are MNHEY and SMNVEV (reference sequence).